A selection of T cell receptor beta chains follows, all from one sample in a study of blood T cell repertoires in COVID-19. Measured with immunoSEQ multiplex PCR; TCRdb has only the in-frame clones, and not every one. The sample holds approximately 290,000 clones, roughly 90% seen once. Input material: PBMCs or T cells enriched from blood (not recorded which). The source is a woman aged 30 to 39 who had recovered from COVID-19. Both conserved end residues are part of each CDR3. D genes are given only for firm matches.

D: TRBD1; J: TRBJ1-4; V: TRBV4-2; CDR3: CASNLSPGQVNEKLFF
D: -; J: TRBJ2-7; V: TRBV10-3; CDR3: CAISEIDEQYF
D: -; J: TRBJ1-2; V: TRBV12-3/TRBV12-4; CDR3: CASRPDGSYGYTF
D: TRBD2; J: TRBJ2-7; V: TRBV3-1/TRBV3-2; CDR3: CASSQGPSGPAYEQYF
D: TRBD1; J: TRBJ1-2; V: TRBV28; CDR3: CATSLWTGDQDGYTF
D: TRBD1; J: TRBJ1-2; V: TRBV28; CDR3: CASSVRGRAYGYTF
D: -; J: TRBJ1-3; V: TRBV7-9; CDR3: CASSSPVSGNTIYF
D: -; J: TRBJ2-1; V: TRBV14; CDR3: CASSQVPLALNNEQFF
D: -; J: TRBJ1-5; V: TRBV27; CDR3: CASWASGYGNQPQHF
D: -; J: TRBJ2-5; V: TRBV18; CDR3: CASSPARGTTAGEETQYF